The 24 T cell receptor beta chains given below trace back to one sample, sequenced in a study of cytomegalovirus exposure and HLA in healthy donors. The primer mix had 60 Vbeta and 13 Jbeta primers. Profiled with immunoSEQ multiplex PCR; TCRdb holds only in-frame clones, not every one. This sample has about 210,000 clones, with 82% found just once. Sequencing was done on a sample of PBMCs. These receptors were collected from a middle-aged man in good health and CMV-seropositive.

The chain couples TRBV6-1 to TRBJ1-3; no clear D. V gave up 7 bases and J gave up 4 bases, with 11 bases separating them. Germline V CDR1 and CDR2: MNHNS, SASEGT. The length of the CDR3 is 13 residues. The CDR3 is CASIPGAGNTIYF. The CDR3 DNA is TGTGCCAGCATCCCCGGTGCGGGAAACACCATATATTTT.

The chain couples TRBV6-1 to TRBJ2-3; tentative D call: TRBD2 (5 bases). This CDR3 has 14 amino acids. V was clipped by 8 bases and J by 0 bases, with 12 bases between them. Germline V gene sequence: CDR1 MNHNS, CDR2 SASEGT. The DNA for the CDR3 is TGTGCCAGCGAGCGGAGAGGAAGCACAGATACGCAGTATTTT. It codes for CASERRGSTDTQYF.

The chain joins TRBV15 to TRBJ2-3; TRBD2 agrees at 7 bases. V dropped 7 bases and J dropped 3; count of bases not matched to a gene: 7. The CDR3 consists of 14 residues. Germline-derived CDR1 and CDR2 are LNHNV and YYDKDF (reference sequence). This chain's CDR3 is CATNERGGTDTQYF. CDR3 sequence (DNA): TGTGCCACCAATGAGCGGGGTGGAACAGATACGCAGTATTTT.

This chain connects TRBV10-3 to TRBJ2-1, with 10 positions matching TRBD2. Germline CDR1 ENHRY, CDR2 SYGVKD. Trimming at V came to 8 bases and at J to 8 bases, leaving 6 bases not matched to a gene. The CDR3 spans 13 residues. The chain's CDR3 is CAIGTSGTDEQFF. CDR3 sequence (DNA): TGTGCCATCGGAACTAGCGGGACCGATGAGCAGTTCTTC.

The rearrangement uses TRBV5-1 and TRBJ2-5; TRBD2 matches 14 bases. Germline trimming cut 2 bases from V and 4 bases from J; bases unmatched to any gene: 7. The CDR3 is 17 amino acids. The germline gives CDR1 SGHRS, CDR2 YFSETQ. This CDR3 is CASSLGLAGGIGETQYF. The DNA for the CDR3 is TGCGCCAGCAGCTTAGGACTAGCGGGAGGAATAGGAGAGACCCAGTACTTC.

The rearrangement joins TRBV6-5 to TRBJ2-7; 8 bases align to TRBD1. The junction had 4 bases not matched to a gene; V was cut back by 4 bases and J by 2 bases. CDR3 length: 14 residues. Germline CDR1 MNHEY, CDR2 SVGAGI. The CDR3 region is CASSFTTGAYEQYF. The CDR3 DNA reads TGTGCCAGCAGTTTCACGACAGGGGCCTACGAGCAGTACTTC.

The genes are TRBV11-3 and TRBJ2-2; 7 bases line up with TRBD2. The CDR3 totals 15 residues. Germline loops: CDR1 SGHNT, CDR2 YENEEA. The trim removed 5 bases at V and 7 bases at J, leaving 10 bases unmatched. CDR3 nucleotides: TGTGCCAGCAGCCCCCTGGGGAGGGTCGGCGGGGAGCTGTTTTTT. Its protein product is CASSPLGRVGGELFF.

This sequence joins TRBV5-1 and TRBJ1-1, with a weak D call TRBD1 (5 bases). Trimming took 0 bases from V and 6 from J, leaving 24 bases between them. The V gene's germline CDR1 is SGHRS and CDR2 YFSETQ. This CDR3 region has 18 residues. The CDR3 sequence is CASSLAGGLGELRAEAFF. In DNA, the CDR3 is TGCGCCAGCAGCTTGGCCGGGGGGTTGGGGGAGCTTCGTGCTGAAGCTTTCTTT.

The chain is built from TRBV2 and TRBJ2-7, with TRBD2 as a possible D gene (7 bases). The CDR3 is 15 residues long. Germline V CDR1 and CDR2: SNHLY, FYNNEI. V lost 7 bases and J lost 3, with 19 bases in between. The CDR3 protein is CASKGGAGVLYEQYV. CDR3 DNA sequence: TGTGCCAGCAAGGGGGGGGCGGGAGTGCTCTACGAGCAGTACGTC.

This chain connects TRBV6-4 to TRBJ2-7; no definite D call. The CDR3 is 16 amino acids. V was trimmed by 5 bases and J by 0 bases, leaving 17 bases between them. Germline CDR1 and CDR2: MRHNA and SNTAGT. The CDR3 DNA follows: TGTGCCAGCAGTATCCCTGCGCCACGAGGCTCCTACGAGCAGTACGTC. It specifies CASSIPAPRGSYEQYV.

The chain uses TRBV19 and TRBJ2-1; D remains unclear. In germline, CDR1 is LNHDA, CDR2 SQIVND (reference sequence). The CDR3 consists of 15 residues. Trimming removed 4 bases at V and 7 bases at J, with 17 bases between. This CDR3 is CASSNQRLYRNEQFF. CDR3 coding DNA: TGTGCCAGTAGTAATCAGCGCCTATACCGGAATGAGCAGTTCTTC.

The chain recombines TRBV14 with TRBJ2-1; weak D call: TRBD1 (5 bases). Germline lookup yields CDR1 SGHDN and CDR2 FVKESK. This CDR3 has 13 amino acids. V dropped 4 bases and J dropped 3 bases, with 7 bases sitting between them. The CDR3 DNA reads TGTGCCAGCAGCCGACAGAGCTACAATGAGCAGTTCTTC. Its protein product is CASSRQSYNEQFF.

The chain uses TRBV5-1 and TRBJ2-5; 7 bases are a match to TRBD1. The germline V gene encodes CDR1 SGHRS and CDR2 YFSETQ. The CDR3 has 14 residues. V lost 4 bases and J lost 2; bases outside the gene matches: 5. The CDR3 coding sequence is TGCGCCAGCAGCCTCGGGACAGAACAAGAGACCCAGTACTTC. Its protein product is CASSLGTEQETQYF.

This clone has only one observation. The chain couples TRBV15 to TRBJ1-2, with 7 bases identical to TRBD1. In germline, CDR1 is LNHNV, CDR2 YYDKDF (reference sequence). The CDR3 has 15 residues. Trimming removed 1 base from V and 4 bases from J; junction bases left unmatched: 6. The CDR3 coding sequence is TGTGCCACCAGCAGAGGACAGGGCGGCGGCTATGGCTACACCTTC. It encodes CATSRGQGGGYGYTF.

This chain joins TRBV28 and TRBJ1-3; 8 bases are a match to TRBD1. V lost 4 bases and J lost 2; bases outside the gene matches: 7. This CDR3 is 16 amino acids long. CDR1 is MDHEN, CDR2 SYDVKM, per germline. The CDR3 region is CASSSPTGVAGNTIYF. Here the CDR3 DNA reads TGTGCCAGCAGTTCCCCGACAGGGGTTGCTGGAAACACCATATATTTT. The full variable domain, rest sourced from reference TRBV28 and TRBJ1-3, is DVKVTQSSRYLVKRTGEKVFLECVQDMDHENMFWYRQDPGLGLRLIYFSYDVKMKEKGDIPEGYSVSREKKERFSLILESASTNQTSMYLCASSSPTGVAGNTIYFGEGSWLTVV.

This clone was counted only a few times. V is TRBV29-1 and J is TRBJ2-3; a weak D match, TRBD1 (6 bases). V was trimmed by 5 bases and J by 2 bases, leaving 17 bases between them. The V gene's germline CDR1 is SQVTM and CDR2 ANQGSEA. CDR3 length: 15 amino acids. The CDR3 region has the DNA TGCAGCGTTTTTCGGGACATTGTATTCACAGATACGCAGTATTTT. Translation gives CSVFRDIVFTDTQYF.

The rearrangement joins TRBV9 to TRBJ2-5; 7 bases line up with TRBD1. Trimming took 3 bases from V and 2 from J; bases not matched to a gene: 10. The CDR3 has 16 residues. The germline gives CDR1 SGDLS, CDR2 YYNGEE. CDR3 protein: CASSGPTGIKQETQYF. DNA for the CDR3: TGTGCCAGCAGCGGACCGACAGGGATTAAGCAAGAGACCCAGTACTTC.

J is TRBJ1-2 and V is TRBV6-5; the match to TRBD1 covers 8 bases. CDR1 MNHEY and CDR2 SVGAGI come from the germline V gene. The CDR3 runs 15 residues. V was pared by 7 bases and J by 1 base, with 8 bases of the junction left unmatched. The CDR3 region is CASTRTRGLNYGYTF. CDR3 DNA: TGTGCCAGCACCCGAACCAGGGGGCTTAACTATGGCTACACCTTC.

The chain combines TRBV27 with TRBJ1-1, with TRBD1 matching over 8 bases. Germline CDR1 is MNHEY and CDR2 is SMNVEV (reference sequence). V trimming: 4 bases; J trimming: 8 bases; junction bases outside the gene matches: 9. CDR3 length: 14 residues. The CDR3 nucleotides read TGTGCCAGCAGTTCTATGATTCGACAGGGGGAAGCTTTCTTT. Encoded protein: CASSSMIRQGEAFF.

V gene TRBV9 combines with J gene TRBJ2-5; TRBD2 matches at 11 bases. Germline V gives CDR1 SGDLS, CDR2 YYNGEE. Unmatched junction bases numbered 8, after V lost 0 bases and J lost 4 bases. The CDR3 runs to 17 residues. Written as DNA, the CDR3 is TGTGCCAGCAGCGTAGCTCTCACTAGCGGGAGTGGAGAGACCCAGTACTTC. It translates to CASSVALTSGSGETQYF. The full variable domain, its missing parts supplied by reference TRBV9 and TRBJ2-5, is DSGVTQTPKHLITATGQRVTLRCSPRSGDLSVYWYQQSLDQGLQFLIQYYNGEERAKGNILERFSAQQFPDLHSELNLSSLELGDSALYFCASSVALTSGSGETQYFGPGTRLLVL.

The V call is TRBV5-1, the J call TRBJ2-1; weak D call: TRBD2 (6 bases). The CDR3 has 16 residues. Germline CDR1 reads SGHRS; CDR2 reads YFSETQ. The V end lost 0 bases, the J end lost 7 bases, and 17 bases lay between the germline ends. The CDR3 sequence is CASSLAGRPRGNEQFF. Written as DNA, the CDR3 is TGCGCCAGCAGCTTGGCCGGGCGGCCCCGGGGGAATGAGCAGTTCTTC.

The genes are TRBV2 and TRBJ1-1; 9 nucleotides line up with TRBD1. Germline trimming cut 8 bases from V and 1 base from J; bases unmatched to any gene: 2. Germline assignment: CDR1 SNHLY and CDR2 FYNNEI. The CDR3 extends over 13 amino acids. The CDR3 DNA follows: TGTGCCAGCGGGGGACAGGGGAACACTGAAGCTTTCTTT. This sequence encodes CASGGQGNTEAFF.

This sequence joins TRBV10-1 and TRBJ2-1; 8 nucleotides line up with TRBD2. This CDR3 has 15 amino acids. CDR1 is WNHNN and CDR2 is SYGVQD in the germline V gene (reference sequence). V was clipped by 4 bases and J by 5 bases; unmatched bases: 7. CDR3 amino acids: CASSASTSAHNEQFF. The CDR3 DNA is TGCGCCAGCAGTGCCTCGACTAGCGCCCACAATGAGCAGTTCTTC.

The chain carries TRBV30 and TRBJ1-1; D gene uncertain. The length of the CDR3 is 15 residues. With 0 bases removed from V and 1 base from J, the gap between germline ends came to 12 bases. The germline gives CDR1 GTSNPN, CDR2 SVGIG (reference sequence). CDR3 loop: CAWSVRVRRNTEAFF. As DNA, the CDR3 is TGTGCCTGGAGTGTACGGGTTCGGCGGAACACTGAAGCTTTCTTT.